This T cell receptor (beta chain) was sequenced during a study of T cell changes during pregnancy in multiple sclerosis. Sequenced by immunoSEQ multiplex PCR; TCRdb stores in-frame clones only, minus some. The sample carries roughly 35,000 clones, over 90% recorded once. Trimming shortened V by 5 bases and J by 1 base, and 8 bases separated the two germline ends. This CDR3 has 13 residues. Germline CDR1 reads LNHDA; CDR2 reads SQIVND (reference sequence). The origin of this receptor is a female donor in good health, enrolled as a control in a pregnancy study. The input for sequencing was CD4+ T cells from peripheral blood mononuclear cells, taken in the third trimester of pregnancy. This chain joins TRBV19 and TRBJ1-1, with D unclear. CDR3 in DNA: TGTGCCAGTAGTTATCAGCGGAACACTGAAGCTTTCTTT. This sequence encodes CASSYQRNTEAFF.